What follows describes a single TCR beta chain. The sample is drawn from a study of blood T cell repertoires in COVID-19. Method: immunoSEQ multiplex PCR; TCRdb's copy keeps in-frame clones and lacks some. The sample contains approximately 300,000 clones, roughly 84% of which appear only once. Germline CDR1 reads MNHEY; CDR2 reads SVGEGT. Trimming pared 4 bases from V and 3 bases from J, leaving 19 bases between. The CDR3 is made up of 17 amino acids. The gene calls are TRBV6-2 or TRBV6-3 and TRBJ2-1; tentative D call: TRBD1 (5 bases). The sequence came from a person aged 70 to 79 with COVID-19, enrolled during active disease. The sample taken for sequencing was peripheral blood. The CDR3 sequence: CASSSPWGRANYNEQFF. As DNA, the CDR3 is TGTGCCAGCAGTTCTCCCTGGGGCAGGGCAAACTACAATGAGCAGTTCTTC.